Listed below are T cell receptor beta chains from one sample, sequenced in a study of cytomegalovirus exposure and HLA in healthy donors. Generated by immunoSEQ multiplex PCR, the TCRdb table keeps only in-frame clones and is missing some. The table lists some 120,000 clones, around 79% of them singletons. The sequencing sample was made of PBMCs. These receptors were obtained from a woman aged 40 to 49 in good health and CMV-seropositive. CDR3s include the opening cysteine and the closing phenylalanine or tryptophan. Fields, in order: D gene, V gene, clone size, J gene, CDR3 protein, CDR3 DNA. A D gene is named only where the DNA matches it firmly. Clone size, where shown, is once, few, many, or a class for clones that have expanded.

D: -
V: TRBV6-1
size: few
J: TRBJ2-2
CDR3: CASSEAPGRTGELFF
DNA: TGTGCCAGCAGTGAAGCTCCGGGGAGAACCGGGGAGCTGTTTTTT

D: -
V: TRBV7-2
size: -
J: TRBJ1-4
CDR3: CASSRTWTKEKLFF
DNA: TGTGCCAGCAGCCGGACATGGACAAAGGAAAAACTGTTTTTT

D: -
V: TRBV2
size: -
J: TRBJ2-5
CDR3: CASTTGRGMVETQYF
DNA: TGTGCCAGCACCACGGGCAGGGGAATGGTAGAGACCCAGTACTTC

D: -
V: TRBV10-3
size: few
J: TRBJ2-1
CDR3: CAISESSLPTDNEQFF
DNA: TGTGCCATCAGTGAGTCGAGTCTACCTACCGACAATGAGCAGTTCTTC

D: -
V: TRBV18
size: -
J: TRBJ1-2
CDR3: CASSPSSDTTGVGYTF
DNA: TGTGCCAGCTCACCCTCCTCGGACACGACCGGCGTGGGCTACACCTTC

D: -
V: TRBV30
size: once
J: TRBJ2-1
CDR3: CAGGTYNEQFF
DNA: TGTGCCGGGGGGACCTACAATGAGCAGTTCTTC

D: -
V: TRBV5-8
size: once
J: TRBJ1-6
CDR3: CASSLSQNNSPLHF
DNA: TGTGCCAGCAGCTTAAGTCAGAATAATTCACCCCTCCACTTT

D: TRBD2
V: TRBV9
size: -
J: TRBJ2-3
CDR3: CASSGYRRGVTDTQYF
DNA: TGTGCCAGCAGCGGATACAGGCGGGGGGTGACAGATACGCAGTATTTT

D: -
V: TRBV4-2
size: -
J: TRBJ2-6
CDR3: CASSQDEWSSRSQSSGANVLTF
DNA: TGTGCCAGCAGCCAAGATGAGTGGTCCTCCAGGTCCCAGAGCTCTGGGGCCAACGTCCTGACTTTC

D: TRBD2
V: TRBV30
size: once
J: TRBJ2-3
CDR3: CAWSFAGLASSTDTQYF
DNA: TGTGCCTGGTCCTTTGCGGGACTAGCTTCAAGCACAGATACGCAGTATTTT

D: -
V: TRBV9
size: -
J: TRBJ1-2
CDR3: CASSAVSGYTF
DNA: TGTGCCAGCAGTGCGGTGTCGGGCTACACCTTC

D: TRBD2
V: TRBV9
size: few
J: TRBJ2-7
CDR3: CASSVASGGSYEQYF
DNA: TGTGCCAGCAGCGTAGCCAGCGGGGGTTCCTACGAGCAGTACTTC

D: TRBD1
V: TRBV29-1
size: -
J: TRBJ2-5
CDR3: CSGRVGTAQQETQYF
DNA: TGCAGCGGGCGTGTGGGGACAGCACAACAAGAGACCCAGTACTTC

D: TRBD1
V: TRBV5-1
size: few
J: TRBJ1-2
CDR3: CASSLQGAGYGYTF
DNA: TGCGCCAGCAGCTTGCAGGGGGCAGGCTATGGCTACACCTTC

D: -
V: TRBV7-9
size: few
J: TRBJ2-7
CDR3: CASSVGYGQYF
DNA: TGTGCCAGCAGCGTCGGTTACGGGCAGTACTTC

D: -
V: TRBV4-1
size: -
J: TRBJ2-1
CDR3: CASSQGILARLIYNEQFF
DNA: TGCGCCAGCAGCCAGGGTATCCTGGCCCGACTAATTTACAATGAGCAGTTCTTC

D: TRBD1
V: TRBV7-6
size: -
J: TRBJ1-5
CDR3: CASSLGQGGQPQHF
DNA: TGTGCCAGCAGCTTAGGACAGGGCGGACAGCCCCAGCATTTT

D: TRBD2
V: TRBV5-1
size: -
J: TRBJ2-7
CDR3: CASSLEASGVSYEQYF
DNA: TGCGCCAGCAGCTTGGAGGCTAGCGGCGTCTCCTACGAGCAGTACTTC

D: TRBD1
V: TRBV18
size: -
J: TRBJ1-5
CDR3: CASSLGQEGNQPQHF
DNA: TGTGCCAGCTCCCTGGGACAGGAGGGCAATCAGCCCCAGCATTTT

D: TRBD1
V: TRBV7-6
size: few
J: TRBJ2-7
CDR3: CASSTRQGAYEQYF
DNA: TGTGCCAGCAGCACCCGACAGGGGGCCTACGAGCAGTACTTC

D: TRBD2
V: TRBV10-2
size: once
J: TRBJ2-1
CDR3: CASSEGYVIAGFYYNEQFF
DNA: TGCGCCAGCAGTGAAGGGTACGTTATAGCGGGGTTTTACTACAATGAGCAGTTCTTC

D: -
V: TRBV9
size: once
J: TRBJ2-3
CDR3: CASSPSADQSTDTQYF
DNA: TGTGCCAGCAGCCCTTCCGCAGATCAGAGCACAGATACGCAGTATTTT

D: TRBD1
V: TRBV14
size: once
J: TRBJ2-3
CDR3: CASRLPGQGPSGGKTDTQYF
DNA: TGTGCCAGCAGATTACCGGGACAGGGGCCCTCCGGCGGGAAAACAGATACGCAGTATTTT

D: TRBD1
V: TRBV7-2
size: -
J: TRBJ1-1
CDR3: CASSQNRGAAFF
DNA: TGTGCCAGCAGCCAAAACAGGGGCGCGGCTTTCTTT

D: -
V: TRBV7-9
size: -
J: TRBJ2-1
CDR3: CASSNLKHQGDNEQFF
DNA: TGTGCCAGCAGCAATCTGAAACACCAAGGGGACAATGAGCAGTTCTTC

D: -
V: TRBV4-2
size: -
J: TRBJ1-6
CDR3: CASSQGGLGDKGSPLHF
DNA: TGTGCCAGCAGCCAAGGTGGGTTAGGGGACAAGGGTTCACCCCTCCACTTT

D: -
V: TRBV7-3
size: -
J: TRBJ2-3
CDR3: CASSRVGTSTDTQYF
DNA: TGTGCCAGCAGCCGGGTCGGAACTAGCACAGATACGCAGTATTTT

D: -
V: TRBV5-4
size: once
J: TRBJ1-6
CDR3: CASSSKARSGYNSPLHF
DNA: TGTGCCAGCAGCTCCAAGGCGCGTAGCGGCTATAATTCACCCCTCCACTTT

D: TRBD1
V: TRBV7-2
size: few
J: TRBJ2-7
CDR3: CASSLGQGGTYEQYF
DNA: TGTGCCAGCAGCTTAGGACAGGGGGGAACCTACGAGCAGTACTTC

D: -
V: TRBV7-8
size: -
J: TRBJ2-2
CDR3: CASSPEEITGELFF
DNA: TGTGCCAGCAGCCCAGAAGAAATAACCGGGGAGCTGTTTTTT

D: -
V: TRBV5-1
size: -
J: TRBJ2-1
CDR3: CASSFIEGYNEQFF
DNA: TGCGCCAGCAGCTTTATTGAGGGATACAATGAGCAGTTCTTC

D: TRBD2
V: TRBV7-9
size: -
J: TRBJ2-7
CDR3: CASSRPGLAGVGEQYF
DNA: TGTGCCAGCAGCAGACCGGGACTAGCGGGAGTAGGGGAGCAGTACTTC

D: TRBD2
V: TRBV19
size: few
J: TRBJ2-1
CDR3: CASRMVRGIYNEQFF
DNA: TGTGCCAGTAGGATGGTGCGGGGGATCTACAATGAGCAGTTCTTC

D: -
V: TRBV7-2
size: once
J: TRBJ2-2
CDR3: CASRGGRTGELFF
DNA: TGTGCCAGCAGGGGGGGGCGCACCGGGGAGCTGTTTTTT